This T cell receptor beta chain was sequenced during a study of control samples from healthy donors and cancer patients. From germline, CDR1 is KGHSH and CDR2 LQKENI. Between the trimmed V and J ends, which lost 3 bases and 0 bases, there was a span of 9 bases. The length of the CDR3 is 14 residues. Measured with immunoSEQ multiplex PCR; TCRdb has only the in-frame clones, and not every one. The sample lists about 160,000 clones, roughly 95% occurring once. The sample comprised blood. The J gene is TRBJ2-7, the V gene TRBV18; D remains ambiguous. The sequence derives from a woman in her twenties or thirties in good health. This chain's CDR3 is CASSPPQSSYEQYF. DNA for the CDR3: TGTGCCAGCTCACCTCCCCAGAGCTCCTACGAGCAGTACTTC.